What follows are 5 T cell receptor beta chains derived from one specimen sequenced in a study of blood T cells in healthy people across ages. A sample-barcoded 5' primer and a J-beta primer mix were used in a second PCR of about 7 to 12 cycles. MiXCR, run by TCRdb on the 5' RACE reads, gives a single entry per CDR3 protein. The sample yields 1.5 million to 1.8 million distinct CDR3 sequences, under 55% seen once. The sample taken for sequencing was blood. The receptor set was obtained from a woman in her late teens or twenties in good health.

This clonotype was picked up a small number of times. This chain uses TRBV27 with TRBJ2-5; D may match TRBD1 or TRBD2 (6 bases each). Germline V CDR1 and CDR2: MNHEY, SMNVEV (reference sequence). V was shortened by 3 bases and J by 11 bases, with 16 bases between the two germline ends. The length of the CDR3 is 13 residues. The CDR3 is CASSFPGDNEQYF. The DNA of the CDR3 is TGTGCCAGCAGTTTTCCGGGGGACAATGAGCAGTACTTC.

J is TRBJ1-1 and V is TRBV29-1, with D hard to call. CDR1 and CDR2 from the germline V gene are SQVTM and ANQGSEA. Trimming pared 1 base from V and 1 base from J, leaving 7 bases between. CDR3 size: 13 residues. The CDR3 reads CSVEAATNTEAFF. The DNA of the CDR3 is TGCAGCGTTGAAGCTGCAACGAACACTGAAGCTTTCTTT.

The gene calls are TRBV15 and TRBJ1-1; D gene ambiguous. The CDR3 covers 14 residues. Germline values: CDR1 LNHNV, CDR2 YYDKDF (reference sequence). V lost 2 bases to trimming and J lost 3 bases, with 10 bases between them. CDR3: CATSRKPGDTEAFF. In DNA, the CDR3 is TGTGCCACCAGCAGAAAACCTGGGGACACTGAAGCTTTCTTT.

V and J are TRBV6-5 and TRBJ2-1, with unresolved D. Trimming left V 10 bases short and J 5 bases short, with 12 bases between. Germline-derived CDR1 and CDR2 are MNHEY and SVGAGI. The CDR3 sequence is 12 residues long. CDR3 sequence reads: CATAQLNNEQFF. In DNA, the CDR3 is TGTGCCACCGCACAGCTAAACAATGAGCAGTTCTTC.

The V call is TRBV18, the J call TRBJ2-1; possible D gene TRBD1, 6 bases. CDR1 is KGHSH and CDR2 is LQKENI in the germline V gene. This CDR3 has 13 residues. The ends were cut back, 5 bases at V and 6 bases at J, with 11 bases in the middle. The CDR3 is CASSSPQGNEQFF. DNA of the CDR3: TGTGCCAGCTCATCCCCACAGGGCAATGAGCAGTTCTTC. The full variable domain, completed using reference TRBV18 and TRBJ2-1, is NAGVMQNPRHLVRRRGQEARLRCSPMKGHSHVYWYRQLPEEGLKFMVYLQKENIIDESGMPKERFSAEFPKEGPSILRIQQVVRGDSAAYFCASSSPQGNEQFFGPGTRLTVL.